This TCR beta chain was sequenced for a study of OX40 agonist ivuxolimab in advanced cancers. In germline, CDR1 is SGHRS, CDR2 YFSETQ. The length of the CDR3 is 15 residues. V shed 4 bases and J shed 4 bases, with 12 bases lying between them. Profiled with immunoSEQ multiplex PCR; TCRdb holds only in-frame clones, not every one. The sample shows more than 75,000 clones, approximately 83% of them seen only once. The sequenced sample was CD4+ or CD8+ T cells sorted from blood, obtained in a trial of the OX40 agonist ivuxolimab. The gene calls are TRBV5-1 and TRBJ2-6; tentatively, D is TRBD1 (6 bases). This clonotype was sampled from an adult with an advanced solid tumor such as melanoma, head and neck, liver or kidney cancer. CDR3 nucleotide sequence: TGCGCCAGCAGCGTCCAGGGGAGCGGGGCCAACGTCCTGACTTTC. As protein: CASSVQGSGANVLTF.